The 20 T cell receptor beta chains below all came from one sample that was sequenced in a study of cytomegalovirus exposure and HLA in healthy donors. This table comes from immunoSEQ multiplex PCR, and its TCRdb copy is limited to in-frame clones, with some not included. The table lists around 400,000 clones, 86% of them singletons. Sequencing was performed on PBMCs. These receptors all come from a young woman in good health and CMV-seronegative.

This chain links TRBV6-5 with TRBJ2-2; 9 nucleotides line up with TRBD1. V lost 6 bases to trimming and J lost 8 bases; unmatched junction nucleotides: 7. The CDR3 spans 14 residues. Germline V gene data show CDR1 as MNHEY and CDR2 as SVGAGI. The CDR3 nucleotides read TGTGCCAGCAGAACAGGGGGCTCCGGAGGGGAGCTGTTTTTT. Translation gives CASRTGGSGGELFF.

This clone appeared a single time. The rearrangement joins TRBV6-1 to TRBJ2-7; 7 bases are a match to TRBD1. Germline V gene lookup returns CDR1 MNHNS and CDR2 SASEGT. V shed 6 bases and J 3 bases; nucleotides not matched to a gene: 8. This CDR3 is 14 amino acids long. CDR3 sequence (DNA): TGTGCCAGCAGGTCCGGGACAGTCGTCTACGAGCAGTACTTC. It encodes CASRSGTVVYEQYF.

This chain uses TRBV5-4 with TRBJ1-2, with D possibly being TRBD1 (5 bases). CDR1 and CDR2 (germline): SGHNT, YYREEE (reference sequence). Trimming shortened V by 1 base and J by 6 bases, and 10 bases separated the two germline ends. The CDR3 runs to 13 residues. The CDR3 DNA follows: TGTGCCAGCAGCTTGAGGCAGGGCAATGGCTACACCTTC. It translates to CASSLRQGNGYTF. Looking up the rest from reference TRBV5-4 and TRBJ1-2 gives the full variable domain: ETGVTQSPTHLIKTRGQQVTLRCSSQSGHNTVSWYQQALGQGPQFIFQYYREEENGRGNFPPRFSGLQFPNYSSELNVNALELDDSALYLCASSLRQGNGYTFGSGTRLTVV.

This sequence joins TRBV27 and TRBJ1-2; TRBD1 matches at 8 bases. CDR3 length: 15 residues. Germline V CDR1 and CDR2: MNHEY, SMNVEV (reference sequence). The V and J ends lost 4 bases and 5 bases, in that order; junction bases with no gene match: 9. CDR3 sequence reads: CASSSQTGGGYGYTF. The CDR3 DNA reads TGTGCCAGCAGTTCTCAAACAGGGGGTGGATATGGCTACACCTTC.

This chain joins TRBV29-1 and TRBJ1-2; D is unclear. The CDR3 extends over 15 amino acids. The germline V gene has CDR1 SQVTM and CDR2 ANQGSEA. Trimming removed 7 bases from V and 2 bases from J, with 20 bases in between. The CDR3 region has the DNA TGCAGCGCTACCGGAGAAGAATATGTGAACTATGGCTACACCTTC. It translates to CSATGEEYVNYGYTF. Full variable domain (missing parts from reference TRBV29-1 and TRBJ1-2): SAVISQKPSRDICQRGTSLTIQCQVDSQVTMMFWYRQQPGQSLTLIATANQGSEATYESGFVIDKFPISRPNLTFSTLTVSNMSPEDSSIYLCSATGEEYVNYGYTFGSGTRLTVV.

The rearrangement joins TRBV30 to TRBJ2-1; TRBD1 matches 7 bases. The CDR3 covers 11 residues. The germline V gene has CDR1 GTSNPN and CDR2 SVGIG (reference sequence). J gave up 6 bases and V 4 bases, and 0 bases lay outside the gene matches. The CDR3 is CAWNRGNEQFF. The CDR3, as DNA: TGTGCCTGGAACAGGGGCAATGAGCAGTTCTTC. Looking up the rest from reference TRBV30 and TRBJ2-1 gives the full variable domain: SQTIHQWPATLVQPVGSPLSLECTVEGTSNPNLYWYRQAAGRGLQLLFYSVGIGQISSEVPQNLSASRPQDRQFILSSKKLLLSDSGFYLCAWNRGNEQFFGPGTRLTVL.

The chain recombines TRBV7-2 with TRBJ2-5; D unclear. Germline-derived CDR1 and CDR2 are SGHTA and FQGNSA. There are 14 residues in the CDR3. Trimming stripped 5 bases from V and 2 bases from J, with 12 bases between. The CDR3 nucleotides read TGTGCCAGCAGCCAGTCATGGCGGCAAGAGACCCAGTACTTC. This translates into CASSQSWRQETQYF.

The V gene is TRBV27, the J gene TRBJ2-1; 12 bases line up with TRBD2. CDR1 and CDR2 from the germline V gene are MNHEY and SMNVEV (reference sequence). The CDR3 covers 14 residues. V shed 3 bases and J 16 bases; nucleotides not matched to a gene: 10. CDR3 DNA sequence: TGTGCCAGCAGTTTCACGACGACTAGCGGGAGTTCCTTCTTC. It translates to CASSFTTTSGSSFF.

V and J are TRBV7-2 and TRBJ2-2, with D hard to call. CDR1 is SGHTA and CDR2 is FQGNSA in the germline V gene. There are 12 residues in the CDR3. Trimming stripped 5 bases from V and 7 bases from J, with 8 bases between. The CDR3 sequence is CASSPRVGELFF. CDR3 nucleotide sequence: TGTGCCAGCAGCCCCCGGGTCGGGGAGCTGTTTTTT. Full variable domain (missing parts from reference TRBV7-2 and TRBJ2-2): GAGVSQSPSNKVTEKGKDVELRCDPISGHTALYWYRQSLGQGLEFLIYFQGNSAPDKSGLPSDRFSAERTGGSVSTLTIQRTQQEDSAVYLCASSPRVGELFFGEGSRLTVL.

V is TRBV28 and J is TRBJ2-6, with 8 nucleotides matching TRBD1. CDR3 length equals 16 residues. V gave up 5 bases and J gave up 7 bases; unmatched junction bases: 10. Germline V gene lookup returns CDR1 MDHEN and CDR2 SYDVKM. CDR3 region: CASSPTGTGHANVLTF. The CDR3 DNA sequence: TGTGCCAGCAGTCCCACCGGGACAGGCCACGCCAACGTCCTGACTTTC.

The gene calls are TRBV25-1 and TRBJ2-7; tentative D call: TRBD2 (6 bases). Germline CDR1 reads MGHDK; CDR2 reads SYGVNS. There are 13 residues in the CDR3. The V end lost 9 bases, the J end lost 3 bases, and 15 bases lay between the germline ends. The CDR3 coding sequence is TGTGCCAGTTCGGGACTGCTATTCTACGAGCAGTACTTC. The encoded protein is CASSGLLFYEQYF.

The gene calls are TRBV18 and TRBJ2-1; 7 nucleotides agree with TRBD2. This CDR3 has 13 residues. Germline lookup yields CDR1 KGHSH and CDR2 LQKENI. Losses at the gene ends were 6 bases for V and 8 bases for J; bases not matched to a gene: 7. CDR3 DNA: TGTGCCAGCTCCCCGGGGACTATCGATGAGCAGTTCTTC. This translates into CASSPGTIDEQFF. The full variable domain, rest sourced from reference TRBV18 and TRBJ2-1, is NAGVMQNPRHLVRRRGQEARLRCSPMKGHSHVYWYRQLPEEGLKFMVYLQKENIIDESGMPKERFSAEFPKEGPSILRIQQVVRGDSAAYFCASSPGTIDEQFFGPGTRLTVL.

Points on this clone: This specimen includes other DNA sequences encoding the same CDR3. J is TRBJ2-1 and V is TRBV27; TRBD2 agrees at 7 bases. Germline V gene sequence: CDR1 MNHEY, CDR2 SMNVEV (reference sequence). The CDR3 runs 14 residues. J gave up 4 bases and V 0 bases, and 0 bases lay outside the gene matches. In nucleotides, the CDR3 is TGTGCCAGCAGTTTATCGGGGGGGTACAATGAGCAGTTCTTC. It codes for CASSLSGGYNEQFF.

The chain joins TRBV9 to TRBJ1-3; perhaps TRBD1 as D (6 bases). CDR3 length: 16 residues. The V and J ends lost 2 bases and 4 bases respectively, with 16 bases between them. Germline-derived CDR1 and CDR2 are SGDLS and YYNGEE. CDR3 sequence (DNA): TGTGCCAGCAGCGTTTCGCGACAGGAACTAGGAAACACCATATATTTT. Translation: CASSVSRQELGNTIYF.

The chain recombines TRBV6-5 with TRBJ1-2; no clear D gene. CDR1 is MNHEY, CDR2 SVGAGI, per germline. V gave up 4 bases and J gave up 6 bases, with 6 bases separating them. There are 11 residues in the CDR3. This CDR3 is CASSWRDGYTF. The CDR3 DNA sequence: TGTGCCAGCAGTTGGAGGGATGGCTACACCTTC.

This clone was seen more than once but under ten times. This chain uses TRBV28 with TRBJ1-1; D not certain. V lost 6 bases, J lost 5 bases, and 13 bases lay in between. Germline loops: CDR1 MDHEN, CDR2 SYDVKM. The CDR3 has 13 residues. The DNA for the CDR3 is TGTGCCAGCAGCCGAGTAGATAGTACTGAAGCTTTCTTT. It encodes CASSRVDSTEAFF.

The CDR3 nucleotides read TGCGCCAGCAGCCTACTACCGGGACAGGCGACCTACGAGCAGTACTTC. Protein product: CASSLLPGQATYEQYF. The chain employs TRBV5-1 and TRBJ2-7; 8 positions agree with TRBD1. V shed 4 bases, J shed 2 bases, and the junction held 11 bases outside the gene matches. CDR1 and CDR2 (germline): SGHRS, YFSETQ. The CDR3 is 16 amino acids.

This chain connects TRBV19 to TRBJ1-2; D gene uncertain. V lost 3 bases and J 4 bases, leaving 18 bases between the germline ends. Germline CDR1 and CDR2: LNHDA and SQIVND (reference sequence). The CDR3 is 16 amino acids. CDR3 sequence reads: CASSIDHPGKGYGYTF. For the CDR3, the DNA is TGTGCCAGTAGTATCGACCACCCAGGAAAAGGCTATGGCTACACCTTC.

This CDR3 is CASSFFSGGADTQYF. Written as DNA, the CDR3 is TGCGCCAGCAGCTTTTTTAGCGGGGGCGCAGATACGCAGTATTTT. The chain links TRBV5-1 to TRBJ2-3, with 9 bases that match TRBD2. The germline V gene encodes CDR1 SGHRS and CDR2 YFSETQ. The length of the CDR3 is 15 residues. V trimming: 2 bases; J trimming: 4 bases; junction bases outside the gene matches: 5.

CDR3 in DNA: TGTGCCAGCAGTGAGGACAGGGGGAATCAGCCCCAGCATTTT. Translated, it gives CASSEDRGNQPQHF. The rearrangement joins TRBV2 to TRBJ1-5; 10 nucleotides match TRBD1. Trimming at V came to 3 bases and at J to 4 bases, leaving 0 bases not matched to a gene. The CDR3 has 14 residues. Germline CDR1 and CDR2: SNHLY and FYNNEI. Variable domain in full (rest from reference TRBV2 and TRBJ1-5): EPEVTQTPSHQVTQMGQEVILRCVPISNHLYFYWYRQILGQKVEFLVSFYNNEISEKSEIFDDQFSVERPDGSNFTLKIRSTKLEDSAMYFCASSEDRGNQPQHFGDGTRLSIL.